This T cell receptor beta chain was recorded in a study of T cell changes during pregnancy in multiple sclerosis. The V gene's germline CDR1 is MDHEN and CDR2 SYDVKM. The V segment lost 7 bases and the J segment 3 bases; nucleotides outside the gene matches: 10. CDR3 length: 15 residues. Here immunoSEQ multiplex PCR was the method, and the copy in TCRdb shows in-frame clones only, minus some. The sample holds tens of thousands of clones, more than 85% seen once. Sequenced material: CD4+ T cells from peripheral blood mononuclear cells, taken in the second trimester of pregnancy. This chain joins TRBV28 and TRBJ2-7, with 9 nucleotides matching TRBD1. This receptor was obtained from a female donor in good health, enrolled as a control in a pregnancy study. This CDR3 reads CASKQTGGKIYEQYF. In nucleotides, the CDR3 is TGTGCCAGCAAGCAGACAGGGGGGAAGATCTACGAGCAGTACTTC.